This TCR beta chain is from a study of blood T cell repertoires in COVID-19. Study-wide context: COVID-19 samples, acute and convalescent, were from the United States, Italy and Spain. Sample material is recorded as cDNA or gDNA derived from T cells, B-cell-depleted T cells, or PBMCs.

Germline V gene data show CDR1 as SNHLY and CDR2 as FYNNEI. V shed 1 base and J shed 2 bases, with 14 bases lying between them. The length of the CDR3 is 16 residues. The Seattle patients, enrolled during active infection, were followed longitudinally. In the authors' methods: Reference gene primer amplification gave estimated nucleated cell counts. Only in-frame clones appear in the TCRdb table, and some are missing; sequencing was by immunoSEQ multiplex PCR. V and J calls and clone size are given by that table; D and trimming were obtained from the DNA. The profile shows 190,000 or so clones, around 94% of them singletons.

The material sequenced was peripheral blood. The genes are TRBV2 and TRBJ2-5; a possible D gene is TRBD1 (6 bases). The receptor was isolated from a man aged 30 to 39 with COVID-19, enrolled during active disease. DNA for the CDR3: TGTGCCAGCAGTGAAGGGATCTGGGGGACACAAGAGACCCAGTACTTC. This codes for CASSEGIWGTQETQYF.